This T cell receptor beta chain appears in the sequencing data of a study of T cell changes during pregnancy in multiple sclerosis. Only in-frame clones appear in the TCRdb table, and some are missing; sequencing was by immunoSEQ multiplex PCR. The sample shows about 28,000 clones, 89% of them seen only once. CDR3 length: 13 amino acids. Germline loops: CDR1 SNHLY, CDR2 FYNNEI. V dropped 11 bases and J dropped 4 bases, with 17 bases sitting between them. This clonotype originated in a female donor with multiple sclerosis, enrolled in a pregnancy study. The source material was CD4+ T cells from peripheral blood mononuclear cells, sampled in the second trimester of pregnancy. V gene TRBV2 combines with J gene TRBJ1-1, with no clear D. In DNA, the CDR3 is TGTGCCTCCAGGTGGCAGGAGGGCACTGAAGCTTTCTTT. This gives the protein CASRWQEGTEAFF.